This entry describes one T cell receptor (beta chain). This clone's antigen is unknown. Nothing much larger sits one base from this clone, and base qualities are not available. Donors were 40 or so systemically healthy Caucasian individuals from Russia aged roughly 6 to 90 years. Each donor gave 9.5 to 10 milliliters of peripheral blood, drawn into EDTA-treated Vacutainer tubes. Ficoll-Paque density-gradient centrifugation was used to isolate PBMCs, with at least 6.5 million obtained per sample. Total RNA was extracted from PBMCs with Trizol reagent, with at least 6 micrograms obtained per sample. The percentages of naive CD45RAhigh/CD27high T cells were determined by flow cytometry on a PBMC aliquot from every donor. The library relied on 5' RACE. For sequencing, an Illumina HiSeq 2500 was employed. The second PCR ran for roughly 7 to 11 cycles and used a J-beta primer mix along with a sample-barcoded 5' primer. A template-switch 5' adaptor carrying 12 random nucleotides introduced a unique molecular identifier onto each TCR beta cDNA molecule. Each sample yielded at least 2.5 million CDR3-containing paired-end reads. First-strand cDNA was synthesized from all RNA with the Mint cDNA synthesis kit, primed by a TRBC-specific oligonucleotide. All cDNA was treated with uracil-DNA glycosylase and then went through a first 18-cycle PCR with the universal primers M1SS and BC2_uni_R. From the authors' description of their analysis: Each sample was normalized by randomly selecting 1 million high-quality reads, each carrying a distinct molecular identifier. Reads with shared molecular identifiers were discarded instead of being binned into consensus sequences. CDR3 identification, clonotype clustering and error correction used MiTCR with a Q25 quality threshold and the strictest error-elimination algorithm. A nonparametric unseen species model using Euler transformation provided a lower-bound estimate of total TCR beta diversity. TCRdb reanalyzed the raw reads on its own, using fastp at Q25 for trimming and MiXCR for clone calling, and kept in-frame beta chains. Rows matching on CDR3 protein sequence are summarized as one entry with the most common DNA and genes. The V and J calls and clone size are TCRdb's, not the authors'. The table for this sample lists around 990,000 distinct CDR3 sequences; roughly 24% of them were counted only once. The ten largest clones represent around 0.75% of the sample.

This specimen belongs to a study of blood T cells in healthy people across ages (dated by TCRdb to between 2015 and 2017). Study-level background: In model experiments, roughly one uniquely barcoded TCR beta cDNA molecule per two T cells was captured by template switching. Donors were grouped into four age groups: young (average about 15 years), middle-aged (39), aged (around 60) and long-lived (about 82). The study measured age-related changes in TCR beta repertoire diversity using deep sequencing normalized with unique cDNA molecular identifiers. The study analyzed two additional independent replicas of 1 million unique cDNA reads from the same blood draw for two donors, one aged 18 to 29 and one aged 80 or older. Overall results and qualifications from the work: Donor CMV infection status was unknown, potentially confounding age-related changes in expanded clonotypes. Since profiling was done on bulk unsorted PBMCs, naive and antigen-experienced compartments could not be conclusively compared. Estimates of total diversity from one million sequenced T cells were regarded as lower bounds and underestimates. The percentage of naive T cells measured by flow cytometry correlated strongly with observed TCR beta diversity. As age increased, observed TCR beta diversity per million T cells dropped in a roughly linear way, and a significant reduction was already evident by age about 40. Compared with the aged group, the long-lived group had more naive CD4+ T cells, fewer expanded clones and increased TCR diversity, a pattern suggesting age selection.

This sample was shared with a second study, whose subject was T cells of mothers and their children. The other study reports the following: The donors were nine systemically healthy Caucasian individuals, made up of three mothers and their six children. cDNA synthesis consumed the entire amount of extracted RNA, loaded at approximately 1.4 ug RNA in each 15 ul reaction. In the second PCR, the M1S primer added sample barcodes and 2-4 random nucleotides. More than 9 million TCR beta CDR3 reads were obtained from each mother, and 2.5 million to 3.5 million reads were obtained from each child. TCR recombination output is similarly shaped by thymic selection in related and unrelated pairs, with a minor effect exerted by inherited differences. Normalized repertoire overlap in related mother-child pairs was always slightly higher than in unrelated mother-child pairs, but the difference was never significant. No persistent microchimeric T cell clones were found, with a detection sensitivity of approximately 110 clones per million clonotypes. Deep NGS was used in the study to compare the TCR beta repertoires of mothers and children and to look for features that separate related mother-child pairs from unrelated individuals. On average, the children were roughly 11 +/- 4 years old, while the mothers were 40 +/- 4 years old. After adapters were ligated using NEBNext reagents, the libraries underwent 100+100 nt paired-end sequencing on an Illumina HiSeq 2000. Mother and child libraries were prepared a month apart and sequenced in separate runs to prevent cross-contamination. For each donor, between roughly 500,000 and 2,200,000 distinct TCR beta clonotypes were identified. Naive TCR beta clonotypes were estimated from low-frequency clonotypes matched to each donor's FACS-determined naive share, without sorting.

Sequencing input: blood. This TCR came from a girl between 2 and 10 years old in good health.

The sequenced DNA is TGTGCCAGCAGTTTGGCGTTCTTAACCAAAAACATTCAGTACTTC. This yields the protein CASSLAFLTKNIQYF. The chain uses TRBV28 and TRBJ2-4; the D gene assignment is ambiguous. The CDR3 holds 15 amino acids from the cysteine to the phenylalanine. The DNA shown is the 45-base CDR3, in frame from base 1. Reading the germline V gene gives CDR1 MDHEN and CDR2 SYDVKM. V and J are truncated by 3 bases and 2 bases respectively, leaving an intervening sequence of 11 bases. Full variable domain (CDR3 extended with the reference TRBV28 and TRBJ2-4 proteins): DVKVTQSSRYLVKRTGEKVFLECVQDMDHENMFWYRQDPGLGLRLIYFSYDVKMKEKGDIPEGYSVSREKKERFSLILESASTNQTSMYLCASSLAFLTKNIQYFGAGTRLSVL.